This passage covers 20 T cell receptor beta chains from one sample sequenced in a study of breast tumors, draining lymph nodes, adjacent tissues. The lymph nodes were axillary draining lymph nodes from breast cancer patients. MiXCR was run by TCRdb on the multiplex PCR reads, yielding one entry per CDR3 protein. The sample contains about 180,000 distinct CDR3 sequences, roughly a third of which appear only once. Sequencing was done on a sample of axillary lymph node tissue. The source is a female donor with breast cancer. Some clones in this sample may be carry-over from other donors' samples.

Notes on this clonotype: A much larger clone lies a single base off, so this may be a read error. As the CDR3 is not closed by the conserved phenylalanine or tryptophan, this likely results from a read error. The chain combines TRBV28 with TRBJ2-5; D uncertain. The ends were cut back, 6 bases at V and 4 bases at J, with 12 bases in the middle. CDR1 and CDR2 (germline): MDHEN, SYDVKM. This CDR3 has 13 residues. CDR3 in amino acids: CASSLGSPETQYL. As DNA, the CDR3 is TGTGCCAGCAGCCTGGGCTCACCAGAGACCCAGTACCTC.

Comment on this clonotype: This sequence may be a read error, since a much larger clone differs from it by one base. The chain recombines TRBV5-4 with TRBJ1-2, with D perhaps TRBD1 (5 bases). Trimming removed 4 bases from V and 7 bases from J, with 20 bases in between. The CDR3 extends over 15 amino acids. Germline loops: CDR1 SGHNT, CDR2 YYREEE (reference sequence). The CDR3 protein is CASSLAGPGKGGYTF. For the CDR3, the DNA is TGTGCCAGCAGCCTCGCGGGACCGGGTAAGGGTGGCTACACCTTC.

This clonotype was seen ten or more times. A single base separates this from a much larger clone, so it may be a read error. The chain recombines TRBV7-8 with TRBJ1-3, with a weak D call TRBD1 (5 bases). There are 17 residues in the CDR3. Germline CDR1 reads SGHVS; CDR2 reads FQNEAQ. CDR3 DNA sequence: TGTGCCAGCAGCCCCACACCCCAGGGTGAAGTCGGAAACCCCATATATTTT. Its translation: CASSPTPQGEVGNPIYF.

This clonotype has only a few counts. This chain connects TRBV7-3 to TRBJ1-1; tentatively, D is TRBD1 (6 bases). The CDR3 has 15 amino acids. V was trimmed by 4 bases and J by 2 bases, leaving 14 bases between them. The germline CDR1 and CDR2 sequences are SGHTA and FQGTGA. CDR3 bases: TGTGCCAGCAGCTCGGGACATGGACGAAACACTGAAGCTTTCTTT. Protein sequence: CASSSGHGRNTEAFF.

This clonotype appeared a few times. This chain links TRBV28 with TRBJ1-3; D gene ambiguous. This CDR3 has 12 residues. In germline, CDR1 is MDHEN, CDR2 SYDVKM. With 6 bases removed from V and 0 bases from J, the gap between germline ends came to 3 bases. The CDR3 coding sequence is TGTGCCAGCAGGGCCTCTGGAAACACCATATATTTT. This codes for CASRASGNTIYF.

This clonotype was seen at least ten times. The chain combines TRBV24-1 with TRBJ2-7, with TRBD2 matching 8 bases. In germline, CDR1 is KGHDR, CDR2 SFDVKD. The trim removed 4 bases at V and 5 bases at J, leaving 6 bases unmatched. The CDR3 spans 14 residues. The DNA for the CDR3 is TGTGCCACCAGTGACCCAGCGGGAGCTAACGAGCAGTACTTC. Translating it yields CATSDPAGANEQYF.

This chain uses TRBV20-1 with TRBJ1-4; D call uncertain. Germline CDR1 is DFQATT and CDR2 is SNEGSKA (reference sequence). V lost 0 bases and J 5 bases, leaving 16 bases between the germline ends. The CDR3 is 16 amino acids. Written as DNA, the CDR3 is TGCAGTGCTAGAGAGAAGGGTAGGGCCTACAATGAAAAACTGTTTTTT. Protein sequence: CSAREKGRAYNEKLFF.

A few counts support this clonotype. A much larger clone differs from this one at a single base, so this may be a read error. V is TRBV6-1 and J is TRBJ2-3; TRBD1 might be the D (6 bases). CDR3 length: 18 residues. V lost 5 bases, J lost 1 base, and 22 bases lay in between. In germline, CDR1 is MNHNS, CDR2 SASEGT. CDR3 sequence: CASSQELYRVRGTDTQYF. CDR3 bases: TGTGCCAGCAGTCAAGAACTATACAGGGTAAGGGGCACAGATACGCAGTATTTT.

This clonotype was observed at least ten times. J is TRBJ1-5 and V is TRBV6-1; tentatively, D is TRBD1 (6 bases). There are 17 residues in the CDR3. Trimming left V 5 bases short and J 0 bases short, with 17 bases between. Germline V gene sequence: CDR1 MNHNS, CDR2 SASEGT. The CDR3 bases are TGTGCCAGCAGTTTACGGGACATTCTTCTTAGCAATCAGCCCCAGCATTTT. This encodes CASSLRDILLSNQPQHF.

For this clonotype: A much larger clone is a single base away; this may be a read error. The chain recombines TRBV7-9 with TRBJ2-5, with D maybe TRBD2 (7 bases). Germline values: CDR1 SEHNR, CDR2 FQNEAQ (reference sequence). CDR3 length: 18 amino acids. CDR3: CASSLGAALGGGGETQDF. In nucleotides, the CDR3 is TGTGCCAGCAGCTTAGGGGCCGCGCTTGGCGGGGGCGGAGAGACCCAGGACTTC.

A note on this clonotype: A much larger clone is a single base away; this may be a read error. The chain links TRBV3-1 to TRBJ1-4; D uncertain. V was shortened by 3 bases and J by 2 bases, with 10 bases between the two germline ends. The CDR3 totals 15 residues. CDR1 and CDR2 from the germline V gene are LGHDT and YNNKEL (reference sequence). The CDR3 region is CASSHGLGTNEKLFF. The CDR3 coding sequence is TGTGCCAGCAGCCATGGACTTGGTACTAATGAAAAACTGTTTTTT.

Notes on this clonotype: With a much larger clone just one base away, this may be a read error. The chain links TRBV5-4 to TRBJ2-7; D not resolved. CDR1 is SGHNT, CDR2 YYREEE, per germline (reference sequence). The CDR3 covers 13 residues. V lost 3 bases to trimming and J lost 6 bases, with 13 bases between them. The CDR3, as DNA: TGTGCCAGCAGCTCTGAACGGGCTTTCGAGCAGTACTTC. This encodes CASSSERAFEQYF.

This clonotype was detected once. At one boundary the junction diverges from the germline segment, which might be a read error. The CDR3 loop is CASRREAGKLFF. CDR3 bases: TGTGCCAGCAGAAGGGAAGCCGGGAAGCTGTTTTTT. The chain has TRBV24-1 and TRBJ2-2; possibly TRBD2 for D (5 bases). CDR3 size: 12 residues. CDR1 is KGHDR, CDR2 SFDVKD, per germline.

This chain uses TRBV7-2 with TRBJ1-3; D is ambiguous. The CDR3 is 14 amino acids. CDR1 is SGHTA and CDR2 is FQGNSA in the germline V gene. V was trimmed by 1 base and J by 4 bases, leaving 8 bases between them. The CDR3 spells CASSLGATGNTIYF. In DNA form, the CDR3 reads TGTGCCAGCAGCTTAGGCGCAACAGGAAACACCATATATTTT.

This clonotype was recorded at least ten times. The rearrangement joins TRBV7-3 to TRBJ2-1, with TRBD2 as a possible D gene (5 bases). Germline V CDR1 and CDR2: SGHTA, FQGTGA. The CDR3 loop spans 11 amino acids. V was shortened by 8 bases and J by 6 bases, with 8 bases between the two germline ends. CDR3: CASAGPNEQFF. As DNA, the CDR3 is TGTGCCAGCGCGGGCCCCAATGAGCAGTTCTTC. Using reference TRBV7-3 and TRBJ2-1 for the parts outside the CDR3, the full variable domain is GAGVSQTPSNKVTEKGKYVELRCDPISGHTALYWYRQSLGQGPEFLIYFQGTGAADDSGLPNDRFFAVRPEGSVSTLKIQRTERGDSAVYLCASAGPNEQFFGPGTRLTVL.

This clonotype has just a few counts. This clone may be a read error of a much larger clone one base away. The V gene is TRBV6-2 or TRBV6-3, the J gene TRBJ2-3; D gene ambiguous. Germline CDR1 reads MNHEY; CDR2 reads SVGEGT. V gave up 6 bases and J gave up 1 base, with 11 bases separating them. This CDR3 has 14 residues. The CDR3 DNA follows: TGTGCCAGCAGGCTCTCATGGGGCACAGATACGCAGTATTTT. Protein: CASRLSWGTDTQYF.

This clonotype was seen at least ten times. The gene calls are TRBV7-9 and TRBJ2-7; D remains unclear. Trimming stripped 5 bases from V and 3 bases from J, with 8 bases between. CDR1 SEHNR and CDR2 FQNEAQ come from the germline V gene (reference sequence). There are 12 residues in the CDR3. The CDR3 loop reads CASSPGYYEQYF. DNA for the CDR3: TGTGCCAGCAGCCCGGGCTACTACGAGCAGTACTTC.

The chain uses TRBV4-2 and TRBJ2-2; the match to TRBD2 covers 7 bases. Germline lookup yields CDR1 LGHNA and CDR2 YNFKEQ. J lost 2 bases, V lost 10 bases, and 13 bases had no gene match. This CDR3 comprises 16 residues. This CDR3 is CATRYRAGDNTGELFF. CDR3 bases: TGTGCCACCAGGTATAGGGCGGGGGATAACACCGGGGAGCTGTTTTTT.

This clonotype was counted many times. The CDR3 loop reads CAISSVVSPLHF. The CDR3, as DNA: TGTGCCATCAGCTCAGTCGTTTCACCCCTCCACTTT. The chain recombines TRBV10-3 with TRBJ1-6; no clear D gene. Trimming took 6 bases from V and 9 from J, leaving 9 bases between them. The CDR3 covers 12 residues. The germline gives CDR1 ENHRY, CDR2 SYGVKD.

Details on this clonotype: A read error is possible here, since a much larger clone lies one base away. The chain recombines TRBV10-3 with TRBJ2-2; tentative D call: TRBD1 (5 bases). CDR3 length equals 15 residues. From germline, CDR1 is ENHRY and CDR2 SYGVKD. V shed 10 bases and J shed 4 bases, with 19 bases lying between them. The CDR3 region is CASSKSRVRTGELFF. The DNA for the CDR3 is TGTGCCAGCAGCAAAAGCAGGGTCCGCACCGGGGAGCTGTTTTTT.